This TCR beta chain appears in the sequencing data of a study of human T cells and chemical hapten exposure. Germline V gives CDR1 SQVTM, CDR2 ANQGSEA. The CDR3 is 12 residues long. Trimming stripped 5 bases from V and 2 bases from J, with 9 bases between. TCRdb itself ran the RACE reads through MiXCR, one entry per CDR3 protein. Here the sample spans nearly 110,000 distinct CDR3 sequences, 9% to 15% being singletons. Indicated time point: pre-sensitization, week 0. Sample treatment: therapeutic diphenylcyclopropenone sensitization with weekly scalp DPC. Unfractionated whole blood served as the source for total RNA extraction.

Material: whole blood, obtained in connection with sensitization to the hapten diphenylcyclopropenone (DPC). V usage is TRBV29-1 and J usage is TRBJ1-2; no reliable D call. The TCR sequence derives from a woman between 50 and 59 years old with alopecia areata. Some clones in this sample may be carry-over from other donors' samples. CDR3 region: CSVKEVNYGYTF. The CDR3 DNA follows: TGCAGCGTTAAGGAGGTGAACTATGGCTACACCTTC.